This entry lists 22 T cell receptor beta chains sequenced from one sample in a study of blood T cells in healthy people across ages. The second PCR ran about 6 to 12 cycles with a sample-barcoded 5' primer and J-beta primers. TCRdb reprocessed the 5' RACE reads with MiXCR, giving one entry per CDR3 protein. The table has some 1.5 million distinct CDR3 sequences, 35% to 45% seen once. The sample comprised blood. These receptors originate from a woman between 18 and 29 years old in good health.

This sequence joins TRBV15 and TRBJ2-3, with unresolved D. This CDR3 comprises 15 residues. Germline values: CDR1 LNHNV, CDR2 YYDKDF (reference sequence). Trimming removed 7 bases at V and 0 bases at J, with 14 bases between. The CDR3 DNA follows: TGTGCCACCAAAACTCTCTCCTCTAGCACAGATACGCAGTATTTT. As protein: CATKTLSSSTDTQYF.

The CDR3 nucleotides are TGTGCCAGCAGCTTCGATTGGGGGGCCTACAATGAGCAGTTCTTC. It encodes CASSFDWGAYNEQFF. The chain couples TRBV3-1 to TRBJ2-1; D perhaps matches TRBD2 (6 bases). This CDR3 has 15 amino acids. Germline V gene sequence: CDR1 LGHDT, CDR2 YNNKEL (reference sequence). Trimming stripped 5 bases from V and 2 bases from J, with 13 bases between.

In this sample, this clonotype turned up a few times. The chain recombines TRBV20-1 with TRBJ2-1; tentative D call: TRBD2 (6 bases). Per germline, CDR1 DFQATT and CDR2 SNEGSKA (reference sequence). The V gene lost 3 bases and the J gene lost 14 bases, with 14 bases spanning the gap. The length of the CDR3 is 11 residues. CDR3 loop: CSASMTRSEFF. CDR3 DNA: TGCAGTGCTAGCATGACTAGATCGGAGTTCTTC.

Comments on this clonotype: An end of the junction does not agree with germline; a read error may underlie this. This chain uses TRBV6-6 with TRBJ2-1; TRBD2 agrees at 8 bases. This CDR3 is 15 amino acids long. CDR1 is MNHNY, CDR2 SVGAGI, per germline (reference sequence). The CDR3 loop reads CTSRDMGLAYNEQFF. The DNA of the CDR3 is TGTACCAGCAGGGACATGGGACTAGCCTACAATGAGCAGTTCTTC.

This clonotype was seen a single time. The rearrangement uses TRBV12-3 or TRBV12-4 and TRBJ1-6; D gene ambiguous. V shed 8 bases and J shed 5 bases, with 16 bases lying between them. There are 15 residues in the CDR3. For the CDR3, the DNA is TGTGCCAGCTCATCAGGAGTCCTGAATAATTCACCCCTCCACTTT. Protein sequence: CASSSGVLNNSPLHF.

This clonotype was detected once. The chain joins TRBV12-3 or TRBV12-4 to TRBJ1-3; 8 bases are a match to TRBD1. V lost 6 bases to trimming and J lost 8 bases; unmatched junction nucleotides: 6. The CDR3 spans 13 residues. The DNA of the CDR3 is TGTGCCAGCAGACCGGGACAGGACGACACCATATATTTT. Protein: CASRPGQDDTIYF.

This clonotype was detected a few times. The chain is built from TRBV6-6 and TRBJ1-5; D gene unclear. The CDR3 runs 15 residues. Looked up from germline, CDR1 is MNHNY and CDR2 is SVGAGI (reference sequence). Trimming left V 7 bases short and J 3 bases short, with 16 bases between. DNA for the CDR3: TGTGCCAGCACCCCCGGCAGGCGAGACAATCAGCCCCAGCATTTT. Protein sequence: CASTPGRRDNQPQHF.

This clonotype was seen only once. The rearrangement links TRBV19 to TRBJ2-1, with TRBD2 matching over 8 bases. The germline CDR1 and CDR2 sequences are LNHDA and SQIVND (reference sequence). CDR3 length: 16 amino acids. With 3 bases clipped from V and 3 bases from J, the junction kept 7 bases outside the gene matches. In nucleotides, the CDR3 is TGTGCCAGTAGTATTGGGCTAGCGGGTTACTACAATGAGCAGTTCTTC. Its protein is CASSIGLAGYYNEQFF. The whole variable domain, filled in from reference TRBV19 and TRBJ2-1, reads DGGITQSPKYLFRKEGQNVTLSCEQNLNHDAMYWYRQDPGQGLRLIYYSQIVNDFQKGDIAEGYSVSREKKESFPLTVTSAQKNPTAFYLCASSIGLAGYYNEQFFGPGTRLTVL.

The CDR3 region has the DNA TGTGCCAGCAGCTTTGTTCCGACAGGCCTGCAAGAGACCCAGTACTTC. It translates to CASSFVPTGLQETQYF. V and J are TRBV7-2 and TRBJ2-5, with D possibly matching TRBD1 (6 bases). Germline V gene lookup returns CDR1 SGHTA and CDR2 FQGNSA. The CDR3 runs 16 residues. V was trimmed by 3 bases and J by 2 bases, leaving 16 bases between them.

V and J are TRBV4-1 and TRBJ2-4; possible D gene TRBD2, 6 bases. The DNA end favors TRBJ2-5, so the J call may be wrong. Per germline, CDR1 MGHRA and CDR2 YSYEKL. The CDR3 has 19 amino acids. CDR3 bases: TGCGCCAGCAGCCAAGATCAGGGAACTAGCAGGGTACTTCAAGAGACCCAGTACTTC. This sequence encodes CASSQDQGTSRVLQETQYF.

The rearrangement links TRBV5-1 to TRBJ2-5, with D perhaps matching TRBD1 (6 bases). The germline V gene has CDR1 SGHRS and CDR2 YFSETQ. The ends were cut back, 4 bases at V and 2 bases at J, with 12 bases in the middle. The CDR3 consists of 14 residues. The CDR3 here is CASSVQGFQETQYF. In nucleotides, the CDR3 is TGCGCCAGCAGCGTACAGGGATTTCAAGAGACCCAGTACTTC.

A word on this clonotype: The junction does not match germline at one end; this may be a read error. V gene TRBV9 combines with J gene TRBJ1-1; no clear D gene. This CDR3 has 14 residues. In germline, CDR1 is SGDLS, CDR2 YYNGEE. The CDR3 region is CASSPDTLNTKAFF. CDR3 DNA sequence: TGTGCCAGCAGCCCTGACACCTTGAACACTAAAGCTTTCTTT.

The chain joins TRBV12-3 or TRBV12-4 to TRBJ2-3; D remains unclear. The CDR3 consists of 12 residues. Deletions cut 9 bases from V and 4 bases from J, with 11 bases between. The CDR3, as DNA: TGTGCCAGTACAACCCGGGCAGATACGCAGTATTTT. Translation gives CASTTRADTQYF.

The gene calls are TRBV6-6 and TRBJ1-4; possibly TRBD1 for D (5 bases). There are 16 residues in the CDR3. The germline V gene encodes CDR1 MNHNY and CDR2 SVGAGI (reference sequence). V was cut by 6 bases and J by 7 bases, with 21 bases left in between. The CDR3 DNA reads TGTGCCAGCAGCCTCCCACCGGGACCCCTGGGTGAAAAACTGTTTTTT. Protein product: CASSLPPGPLGEKLFF.

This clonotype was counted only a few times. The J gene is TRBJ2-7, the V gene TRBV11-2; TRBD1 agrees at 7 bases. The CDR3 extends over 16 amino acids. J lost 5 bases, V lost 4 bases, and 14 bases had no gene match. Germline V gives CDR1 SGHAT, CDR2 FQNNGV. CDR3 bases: TGTGCCAGCAGCTCACCCTGGGACAGTCCCTGGCACGAGCAGTACTTC. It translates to CASSSPWDSPWHEQYF.

The CDR3 reads CASSRTQGLYTEAFF. As DNA, the CDR3 is TGTGCCAGCAGCAGAACGCAGGGGTTGTACACTGAAGCTTTCTTT. The V call is TRBV7-2, the J call TRBJ1-1; maybe TRBD1 (6 bases). The ends were cut back, 5 bases at V and 3 bases at J, with 16 bases in the middle. Per germline, CDR1 SGHTA and CDR2 FQGNSA. The CDR3 contains 15 residues.

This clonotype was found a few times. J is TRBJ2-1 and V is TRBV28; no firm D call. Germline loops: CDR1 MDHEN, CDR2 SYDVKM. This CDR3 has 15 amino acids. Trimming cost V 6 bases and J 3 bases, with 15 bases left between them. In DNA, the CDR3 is TGTGCCAGCAGCCAAAGCTCGGCAGGCTACAATGAGCAGTTCTTC. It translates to CASSQSSAGYNEQFF.

As DNA, the CDR3 is TGTGCCAGCTGCGTCCAGGGACTAGCCCCCTACAATGAGCAGTACTTC. Residues: CASCVQGLAPYNEQYF. The chain is built from TRBV18 and TRBJ2-1, with TRBD2 matching over 9 bases. The DNA end lines up better with TRBJ2-7; the J call may be wrong. The germline CDR1 and CDR2 sequences are KGHSH and LQKENI. The CDR3 spans 16 residues.

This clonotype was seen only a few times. CDR3 nucleotide sequence: TGCAGTGCGTTGGACAGGGGCAGTCGTAGTTGGTACTTC. Translation: CSALDRGSRSWYF. The chain joins TRBV20-1 to TRBJ2-4; TRBD1 aligns across 9 bases. CDR1 is DFQATT, CDR2 SNEGSKA, per germline (reference sequence). The J segment lost 15 bases and the V segment lost 6 bases, leaving 15 bases of the junction unmatched. CDR3 length: 13 residues.

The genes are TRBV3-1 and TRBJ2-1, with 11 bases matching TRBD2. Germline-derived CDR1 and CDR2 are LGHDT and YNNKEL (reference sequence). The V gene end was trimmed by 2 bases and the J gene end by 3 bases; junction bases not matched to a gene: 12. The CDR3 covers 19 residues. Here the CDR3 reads CASSQLPRLTSGGYNEQFF. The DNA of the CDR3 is TGTGCCAGCAGCCAACTCCCGCGCCTCACTAGCGGGGGCTACAATGAGCAGTTCTTC.

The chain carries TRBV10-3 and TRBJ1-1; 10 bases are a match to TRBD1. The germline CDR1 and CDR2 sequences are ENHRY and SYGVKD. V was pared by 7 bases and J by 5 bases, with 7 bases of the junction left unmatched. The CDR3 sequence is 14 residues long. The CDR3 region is CAITIPGQGTEAFF. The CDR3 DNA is TGTGCCATCACTATTCCGGGACAGGGGACTGAAGCTTTCTTT.

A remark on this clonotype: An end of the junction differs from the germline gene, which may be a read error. The CDR3 loop reads CASSDAGREEAQYF. CDR3 nucleotide sequence: TGTGCCAGCAGTGATGCCGGACGGGAAGAGGCCCAGTACTTC. The chain employs TRBV25-1 and TRBJ2-5, with TRBD2 as a possible D gene (5 bases). The CDR3 runs to 14 residues. From germline, CDR1 is MGHDK and CDR2 SYGVNS.